These T cell receptor beta chains were read from a single sample in a study of T-cell reconstitution after alpha-beta-depleted transplantation in children. TCRdb ran MiXCR on the PCR reads and lists one entry per CDR3 protein. Among about 190,000 distinct CDR3 sequences listed, less than 8% were seen once. Sample: PBMCs from the stem cell graft donor, taken from the stem cell graft. The receptors originated from a human donor who donated a stem cell graft to a child with Wiskott-Aldrich syndrome. The CDR3 runs from the conserved cysteine through the conserved F or W. The D gene is left open where the match is weak. Size tells how often a clone was seen (once, few, many) or the class of an expanded clone, and some rows leave it out.

cdr3_nt cdr3_aa j_call d_call v_call clone_size
TGTGCCAGCGGCTTGACAGGGGTGGGAACTGAAGCTTTCTTT CASGLTGVGTEAFF TRBJ1-1 TRBD1 TRBV5-4 NA
TGTGCCAGCAGTTATAAGGCGCACCGGAAGCTGAATACGCAGTATTTT CASSYKAHRKLNTQYF TRBJ2-3 NA TRBV6-5 many
TGTGCCAGCAGTCTTCGGGATCCCGGGACCGAGTTCCCCTACGAGCAGTACTTC CASSLRDPGTEFPYEQYF TRBJ2-7 NA TRBV6-1 many
TGTGCCATCAGACCCGACTTCAGCACAGATACGCAGTATTTT CAIRPDFSTDTQYF TRBJ2-3 NA TRBV10-3 many
TGTGCCAGCAGTTCCCCCGGCCCGCTGTTGGAAGCTTTCTTT CASSSPGPLLEAFF TRBJ1-1 NA TRBV27 many
TGTGCCAGCAGTCGGGACTTAGGCCAGCCCCAGCATTTT CASSRDLGQPQHF TRBJ1-5 NA TRBV25-1 NA
TGTGCCAGCAGTTCAGCTAGTCCACCCCGAGTAGCACAGATTACGCAGTATTTT CASSSASPPRVAQITQYF TRBJ2-3 NA TRBV28 many
TGTGCCAGCAGTTTAGTCGGACAGACCCAGTACTTC CASSLVGQTQYF TRBJ2-5 NA TRBV12-3/TRBV12-4 many
TGTGCCAGTAGTGGGCTCCGGGCCCACCTACTAGGTACGCAGTATTTT CASSGLRAHLLGTQYF TRBJ2-3 NA TRBV19 many
TGCAGTGCTAGAGAAACAACCCGGGGAGGCTACACCTTC CSARETTRGGYTF TRBJ1-2 NA TRBV20-1 many
TGTGCCAGCAGTTCCGGGACAGCTCAATTCTATGGCTACACCTTC CASSSGTAQFYGYTF TRBJ1-2 TRBD1 TRBV28 few
TGTGCCAGCAGTTTAAGCGGATCCTACGAGCAGTACTTC CASSLSGSYEQYF TRBJ2-7 NA TRBV12-3/TRBV12-4 many
TGTGCCAGCAGTTACTCGAACAGCCCCGACTACGAGCAGTACTTC CASSYSNSPDYEQYF TRBJ2-7 NA TRBV6-5 NA
TGCAGCGCTAAAAGGCGGGGGCCGGAGAATGAGCAGTTCTTC CSAKRRGPENEQFF TRBJ2-1 NA TRBV29-1 many
TGCGCCAGCAGCTTGGAGGCCTCTGGAAACACCATATATTTT CASSLEASGNTIYF TRBJ1-3 NA TRBV5-1 NA
TGCAGTGCTAGAGGACAGGGCGGAGGGGAGACCCAGTACTTC CSARGQGGGETQYF TRBJ2-5 NA TRBV20-1 many
TGTGCCACGGGGGGGACCTACGAGCAGTACTTC CATGGTYEQYF TRBJ2-7 TRBD2 TRBV3-1 many
TGTGCCACCAGGAGTTCTCTGGGGAACACTGAAGCTTTCTTT CATRSSLGNTEAFF TRBJ1-1 NA TRBV24-1 many
TGTGCCAGCAGCTTCACTGGTGCGGTTGGAAACACCATATATTTT CASSFTGAVGNTIYF TRBJ1-3 NA TRBV7-2 many
TGTGCCACCAGCAGAGATCGGGGTTTAAAGGTCCCTGAAGCTTTCTTT CATSRDRGLKVPEAFF TRBJ1-1 NA TRBV15 many
TGCAGCGTGACAGGGTACGAGCAGTACTTC CSVTGYEQYF TRBJ2-7 TRBD1 TRBV29-1 many
TGTGCCAGCAGCTCGACAGATTATAATTCACCCCTCCACTTT CASSSTDYNSPLHF TRBJ1-6 NA TRBV7-9 NA
TGTGCCACCAGTGTCCTCACGACTAATCAGCCCCAGCATTTT CATSVLTTNQPQHF TRBJ1-5 NA TRBV24-1 few
TGTGCCAGCAGGACCCAGGGGGCGCTGGACGAGCAGTACTTC CASRTQGALDEQYF TRBJ2-7 TRBD1 TRBV27 many
TGCGCCAGCAGTTCTCCTGACAGGGGGTATTATGGCTACACCTTC CASSSPDRGYYGYTF TRBJ1-2 TRBD1 TRBV4-1 many
TGTGCCAGCAGTTTCCCGGGACAGGGGATCTACGAGCAGTACTTC CASSFPGQGIYEQYF TRBJ2-7 TRBD1 TRBV12-3/TRBV12-4 NA
TGCAGTGCCAAAGGAGGAGAGACCCAGTACTTC CSAKGGETQYF TRBJ2-5 NA TRBV20-1 many
TGTGCCAGCAGCCCTAGGACTAGCGGGACCCGCTCTTTCTACGAGCAGTACTTC CASSPRTSGTRSFYEQYF TRBJ2-7 TRBD2 TRBV11-2 many